This T cell receptor (beta chain) was observed in a study of blood T cells in healthy people across ages. Concerning this clonotype: Its antigen remains unidentified. One junction end does not reproduce the germline sequence, and a read error may be involved.

Then a second PCR, running roughly 6 to 11 cycles, was carried out with a sample-barcoded 5' primer and a J-beta primer mix. TCRdb passed the 5' RACE reads through MiXCR, listing each CDR3 protein once. The table lists 1.5 million to 2 million distinct CDR3 sequences, roughly 49% of them singletons. Study-level findings and limits: Possibly confounding the expanded clonotype changes was the fact that donor CMV status was unknown.

Every donor gave ten milliliters of peripheral blood. The CDR3 runs 15 residues. CDR1 and CDR2 (germline): ENHRY, SYGVKD. This chain links TRBV10-3 with TRBJ2-3; D gene unclear. The receptor was isolated from a woman aged 35 to 49 in good health. Specimen: blood. The CDR3 DNA is TGCGCCATCAGATTCAGTGATAGCAGCACAGATACGCAGTATTTT. Its protein is CAIRFSDSSTDTQYF.